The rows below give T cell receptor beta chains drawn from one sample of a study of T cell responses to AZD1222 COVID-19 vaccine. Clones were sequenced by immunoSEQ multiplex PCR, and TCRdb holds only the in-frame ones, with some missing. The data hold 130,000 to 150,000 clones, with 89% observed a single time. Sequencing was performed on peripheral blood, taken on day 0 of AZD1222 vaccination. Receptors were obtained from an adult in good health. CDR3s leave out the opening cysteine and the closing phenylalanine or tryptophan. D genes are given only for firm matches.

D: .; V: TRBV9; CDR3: ASSVSELARETQY
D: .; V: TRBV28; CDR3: ASSLGREDNQPQH
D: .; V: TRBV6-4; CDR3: ASSEGAGSNTGELF
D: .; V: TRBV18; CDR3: ASSPLKETQY
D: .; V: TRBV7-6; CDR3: ASSQAGASNTEAF
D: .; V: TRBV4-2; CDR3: ASSPLVRPSYNEQF
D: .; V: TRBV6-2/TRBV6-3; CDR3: ASSPNFGAEEQY
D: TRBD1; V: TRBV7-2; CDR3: ASSWDSREKLF
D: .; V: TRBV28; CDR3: ASSFGNGYGYT
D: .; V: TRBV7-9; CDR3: ASSFVGDTQY
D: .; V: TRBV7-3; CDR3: ASSPDTFGRYGYT
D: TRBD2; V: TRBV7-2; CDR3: ASSLQGMAAGALEQY
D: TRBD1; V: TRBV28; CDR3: AIQGQGDNSPLH
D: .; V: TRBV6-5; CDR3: ASRGFSGEKLF
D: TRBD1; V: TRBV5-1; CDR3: ASSLDRGNIQY
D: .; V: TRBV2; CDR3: ASRRVRDEQY
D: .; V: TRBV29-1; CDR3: SVGVSNQPQH
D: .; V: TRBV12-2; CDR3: ASRLDGGVEAF
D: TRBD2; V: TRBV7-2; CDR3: ASSFRTSGGPYEQY
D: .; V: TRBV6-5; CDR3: ASAAGIAGNTEAF
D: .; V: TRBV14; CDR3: ASSRKSFYEQY
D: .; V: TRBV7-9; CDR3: ASSLRVAGATEAF
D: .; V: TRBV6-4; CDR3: ASSDGQGNTDTQY
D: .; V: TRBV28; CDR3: ASKFGNLNTGELF
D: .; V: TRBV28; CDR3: ASKEGAGPDNEQF